The source of this TCR beta chain is a study of T cell responses to AZD1222 COVID-19 vaccine (dated by TCRdb to the early 2020s). Background for the entire study: AZD1222 recipients with second doses at about 4 weeks or about 12 weeks were pooled, because spike-specific TCR depth and breadth did not differ between schedules. A total of 230 to 250 trial participants underwent TCR sequencing, of whom around 210 had received two doses of AZD1222 and 26 had received two doses of the MenACWY control vaccine. Trial participants were enrolled by age into subgroups of 18-55, 56-69 and 70-plus years, and approximately 150, 30 and 60 TCR-sequenced participants, respectively, were included in these subgroups. General findings and caveats noted by the study authors: Conclusions about previously exposed vaccinees are limited because only five to seven AZD1222 recipients were SARS-CoV-2 seropositive at baseline. Because no day 14 peak-response samples were available, repertoires were characterized only after the peak T cell response. The whole spike protein was spanned by vaccine-associated CD4 TCRs, and dominant responses were seen in regions 160-218 and 743-854. The 56-69-year group was small, and its depth increase did not reach significance, likely because of low power. Participants were mostly white British and included more females than males, and it was suggested by the authors that clonal diversity may have been underestimated. After two AZD1222 doses, spike-specific TCR breadth and depth were significantly higher than at day 0 and than in MenACWY recipients. Epitopes outside the regions mutated in the B.1.351 and B.1.1.7 variants were reportedly recognized by nearly half of the unique spike-specific TCRs.

This specimen's time point label, interpreted: baseline before first vaccination. Vaccinee samples were obtained from the UK trials COV001 and COV002, which included a single-blind randomized controlled phase 2/3 trial of AZD1222 (ChAdOx1 nCoV-19) in healthy adults. For TCRbeta chain sequencing, PBMC samples were collected from trial participants at day 0 and at day 28 after the second dose. CDR1 and CDR2, per the germline V gene, are SGHRS and YFSETQ. The CDR3 covers 15 residues, taking in both the cysteine and the phenylalanine. The entry retains the CDR3 DNA only, 45 bases that are in frame from base 1. V lost 4 bases and J lost 4 bases; the stretch between them is 18 bases long. Regarding this clone: The antigen it binds to is not known. Base qualities are not recorded, but no much larger clone differs from it by a single base.

The CDR3 regions of human TCRbeta chains were analyzed by immunosequencing. Per the authors' processing: Repertoire TCRs were checked for matches against a reference library of SARS-CoV-2-specific TCRs that had been generated using the MIRA antigen-specificity platform. Breadth was defined as the fraction of unique TCRs that were SARS-CoV-2-associated. Depth was defined as the fraction of total T cells that were SARS-CoV-2-associated. Using the MIRA data, each spike-specific TCR was mapped to the spike region that the TCR reacts to and placed in a CD4 or CD8 class. Log10-transformed breadth and depth values were compared by one-way ANOVA with Sidak's multiple comparisons tests. Drawn from immuneACCESS, this table holds only the in-frame rearrangements with V and J called that TCRdb kept. Clones are partly lost; checked studies trace under half to an unresolved V gene and leave the rest unexplained. The V and J calls and clone size are taken from that table; D and trimming were inferred from the DNA. Here the sample has about 120,000 clones; 70% to 90% occur a single time. Jointly, the top ten make up roughly 9% of the sample.

Specimen: peripheral blood, collected on day 0 of AZD1222 vaccination. This TCR derives from an adult in good health. The chain was built from TRBV5-1 and TRBJ2-7, with the D segment identity uncertain. The nucleotide sequence is TGCGCCAGCAGCCCCTCGTCCGGGCCCTTGTACGAGCAGTACTTC. It translates to CASSPSSGPLYEQYF. Beyond the CDR3, the reference TRBV5-1 and TRBJ2-7 genes provide the residues; the full variable domain reads: KAGVTQTPRYLIKTRGQQVTLSCSPISGHRSVSWYQQTPGQGLQFLFEYFSETQRNKGNFPGRFSGRQFSNSRSEMNVSTLELGDSALYLCASSPSSGPLYEQYFGPGTRLTVT.